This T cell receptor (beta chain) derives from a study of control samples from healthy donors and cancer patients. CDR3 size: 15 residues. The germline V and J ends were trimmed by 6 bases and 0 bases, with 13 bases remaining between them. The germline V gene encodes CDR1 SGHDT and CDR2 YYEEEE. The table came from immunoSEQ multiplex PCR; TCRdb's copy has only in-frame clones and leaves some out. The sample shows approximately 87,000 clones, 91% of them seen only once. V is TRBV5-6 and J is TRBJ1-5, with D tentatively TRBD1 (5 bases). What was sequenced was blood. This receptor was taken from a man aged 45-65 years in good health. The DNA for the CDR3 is TGTGCCAGCACTACGGAGGGGCGTAGCAATCAGCCCCAGCATTTT. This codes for CASTTEGRSNQPQHF. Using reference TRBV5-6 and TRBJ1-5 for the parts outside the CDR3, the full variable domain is DAGVTQSPTHLIKTRGQQVTLRCSPKSGHDTVSWYQQALGQGPQFIFQYYEEEERQRGNFPDRFSGHQFPNYSSELNVNALLLGDSALYLCASTTEGRSNQPQHFGDGTRLSIL.